This T cell receptor (beta chain) was sequenced during a study of blood T cell repertoires in COVID-19. As handled by the study authors: From reference gene primer amplification, estimates of nucleated cell counts were derived. Libraries were prepared by immunoSEQ multiplex PCR; TCRdb keeps only in-frame clonotypes and omits some of them. V and J calls and clone size come straight from that table; D and trimming were deduced from the DNA. The sample yields 250,000 to 350,000 clones, around nine tenths seen once. The V gene's germline CDR1 is LNHDA and CDR2 SQIVND (reference sequence). The germline V and J ends were trimmed by 8 bases and 7 bases, with 8 bases remaining between them. CDR3 size: 10 residues.

The rearrangement uses TRBV19 and TRBJ1-1; D gene ambiguous. This TCR came from a woman in her twenties or thirties who had recovered from COVID-19. Sample: PBMCs or T cells enriched from blood (not recorded which). The CDR3 coding sequence is TGTGCCAGTTTCTTCCGTGAAGCTTTCTTT. It specifies CASFFREAFF.